The TCR beta chain under discussion was sequenced for a study of spatial heterogeneity in lung cancer. Study overall: Combinations of a unique TCR and a UMI were tallied in raw reads, and on average each appeared more than ten times.

In this sample, this clonotype turned up many times. The presence of a unique molecular identifier marked each TCR cDNA molecule. TCRdb analysed the 5' RACE reads with MiXCR anew, one entry per CDR3 protein. The data show about 92,000 distinct CDR3 sequences, with 12% seen just once and just over 40% held by the top ten. This CDR3 comprises 13 residues. Trimming cost V 7 bases and J 4 bases; bases outside gene matches: 5. CDR1 and CDR2 from the germline V gene are SEHNR and FQNEAQ (reference sequence). The time point here: sample taken at primary tumor resection. Material for sequencing was whole RNA from tumor, nontumor lung or frozen PBMC, left unsorted.

This TCR came from a male donor with early-stage non-small cell lung cancer. The rearrangement links TRBV7-9 to TRBJ1-1; 8 nucleotides align to TRBD1. The material was PBMCs, obtained at surgery. CDR3 in amino acids: CASTDRVGTEAFF. The CDR3 bases are TGTGCCAGCACGGACAGGGTTGGCACTGAAGCTTTCTTT.